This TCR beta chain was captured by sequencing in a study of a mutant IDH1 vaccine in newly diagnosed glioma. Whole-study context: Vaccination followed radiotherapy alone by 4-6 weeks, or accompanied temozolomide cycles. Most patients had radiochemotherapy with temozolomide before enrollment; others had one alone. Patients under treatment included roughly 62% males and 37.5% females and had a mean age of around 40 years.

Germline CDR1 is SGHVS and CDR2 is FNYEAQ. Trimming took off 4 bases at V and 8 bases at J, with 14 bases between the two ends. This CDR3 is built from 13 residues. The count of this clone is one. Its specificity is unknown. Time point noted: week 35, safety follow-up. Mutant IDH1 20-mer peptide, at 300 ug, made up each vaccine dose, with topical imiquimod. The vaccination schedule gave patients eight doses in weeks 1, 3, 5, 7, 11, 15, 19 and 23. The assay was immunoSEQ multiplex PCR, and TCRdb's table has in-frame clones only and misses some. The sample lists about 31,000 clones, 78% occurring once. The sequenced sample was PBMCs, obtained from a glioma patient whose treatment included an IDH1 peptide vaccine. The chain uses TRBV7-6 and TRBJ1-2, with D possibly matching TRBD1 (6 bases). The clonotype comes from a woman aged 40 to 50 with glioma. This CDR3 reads CASSSTGWGGYTF. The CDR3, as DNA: TGTGCCAGCAGCTCTACAGGGTGGGGAGGCTACACCTTC.